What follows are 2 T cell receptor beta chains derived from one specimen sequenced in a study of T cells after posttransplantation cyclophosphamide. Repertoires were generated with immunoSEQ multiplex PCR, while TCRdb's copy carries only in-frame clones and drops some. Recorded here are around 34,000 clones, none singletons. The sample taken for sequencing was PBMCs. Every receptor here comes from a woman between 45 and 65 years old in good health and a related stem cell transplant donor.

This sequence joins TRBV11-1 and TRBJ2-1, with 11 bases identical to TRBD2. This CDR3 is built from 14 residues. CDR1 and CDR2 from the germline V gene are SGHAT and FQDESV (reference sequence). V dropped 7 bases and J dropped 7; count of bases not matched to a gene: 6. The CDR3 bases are TGTGCCAGCACCCCGGGACTAGCGGTGAATGAGCAGTTCTTC. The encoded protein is CASTPGLAVNEQFF.

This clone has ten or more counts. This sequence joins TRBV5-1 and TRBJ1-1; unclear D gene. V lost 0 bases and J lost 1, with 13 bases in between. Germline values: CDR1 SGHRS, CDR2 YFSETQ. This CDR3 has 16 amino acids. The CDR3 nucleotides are TGCGCCAGCAGCTTGGATGTTGGCGGGTCGAACACTGAAGCTTTCTTT. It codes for CASSLDVGGSNTEAFF.